Below, 27 T cell receptor beta chains from the same sample are listed, as sequenced in a study of blood T cell repertoires in COVID-19. TCRdb's table, derived via immunoSEQ multiplex PCR, lists solely in-frame clones and lacks some. The sample carries more than 95,000 clones, around four fifths recorded once. The sequencing input was peripheral blood. These receptors were obtained from a man younger than 40 with acute or convalescent COVID-19.

The chain joins TRBV4-3 to TRBJ1-1; D is uncertain. Trimming pared 0 bases from V and 4 bases from J, leaving 6 bases between. Germline V CDR1 and CDR2: LGHNA, YSLEER. This CDR3 region has 13 residues. CDR3: CASSQDEVTEAFF. CDR3 DNA sequence: TGCGCCAGCAGCCAAGACGAGGTCACTGAAGCTTTCTTT.

The J gene is TRBJ2-3, the V gene TRBV4-3; TRBD2 matches 10 bases. The V gene's germline CDR1 is LGHNA and CDR2 YSLEER. The CDR3 is 16 amino acids. V lost 4 bases to trimming and J lost 5 bases; unmatched junction nucleotides: 9. The CDR3, as DNA: TGCGCCAGCAGCCCTCGGACTAGCGGAACCGGAGATACGCAGTATTTT. Amino acid sequence: CASSPRTSGTGDTQYF.

V is TRBV7-3 and J is TRBJ2-3; the match to TRBD2 covers 8 bases. CDR3 length equals 13 residues. The germline CDR1 and CDR2 sequences are SGHTA and FQGTGA. The ends lost 8 bases at V and 1 base at J; junction bases unmatched: 2. The CDR3 region is CASGSGGTDTQYF. The CDR3 bases are TGTGCCAGCGGTAGCGGGGGCACAGATACGCAGTATTTT.

This chain joins TRBV9 and TRBJ1-2; D gene ambiguous. This CDR3 is built from 13 residues. V lost 0 bases to trimming and J lost 1 base, with 4 bases between them. Germline CDR1 SGDLS, CDR2 YYNGEE. The CDR3 loop is CASSVAGNYGYTF. CDR3 sequence (DNA): TGTGCCAGCAGCGTAGCGGGTAACTATGGCTACACCTTC.

The chain couples TRBV7-2 to TRBJ2-7, with unresolved D. Germline loops: CDR1 SGHTA, CDR2 FQGNSA. V was pared by 2 bases and J by 4 bases, with 9 bases between. This CDR3 comprises 13 residues. The DNA of the CDR3 is TGTGCCAGCAGCTTATCCCCGCAGTACGAGCAGTACGTC. Translation gives CASSLSPQYEQYV.

CDR3 coding DNA: TGTGCCAGCCCCGGGACAGATGGACTAGCGGGGGACTACGAGCAGTACGTC. It translates to CASPGTDGLAGDYEQYV. The chain has TRBV11-3 and TRBJ2-7; TRBD2 aligns across 13 bases. The CDR3 has 17 residues. Germline-derived CDR1 and CDR2 are SGHNT and YENEEA. Trimming took 8 bases from V and 3 from J; bases not matched to a gene: 13.

This chain uses TRBV6-5 with TRBJ1-1, with D possibly matching TRBD1 (5 bases). The CDR3 runs 14 residues. V lost 2 bases and J lost 7, with 14 bases in between. Per the germline V gene, CDR1 is MNHEY and CDR2 is SVGAGI. The CDR3 nucleotides are TGTGCCAGCAGTTACCTCCGACCAACAGGTGAAGCTTTCTTT. Translation: CASSYLRPTGEAFF.

The chain has TRBV19 and TRBJ2-5; TRBD2 matches at 9 bases. The ends lost 3 bases at V and 4 bases at J; junction bases unmatched: 6. The CDR3 runs 15 residues. The germline gives CDR1 LNHDA, CDR2 SQIVND (reference sequence). CDR3 in DNA: TGTGCCAGTAGTATGGTTAGCGGGAGCGGAGAGACCCAGTACTTC. Protein sequence: CASSMVSGSGETQYF.

The chain employs TRBV6-1 and TRBJ2-2; TRBD1 matches at 8 bases. V shed 0 bases, J shed 6 bases, and the junction held 3 bases outside the gene matches. This CDR3 region has 15 residues. Germline assignment: CDR1 MNHNS and CDR2 SASEGT. The CDR3 loop is CASSEATGGPGELFF. CDR3 nucleotides: TGTGCCAGCAGTGAAGCCACAGGGGGTCCCGGGGAGCTGTTTTTT.

J is TRBJ2-5 and V is TRBV5-1; TRBD2 matches at 7 bases. This CDR3 has 14 residues. The trim removed 6 bases at V and 2 bases at J, leaving 7 bases unmatched. CDR1 SGHRS and CDR2 YFSETQ come from the germline V gene. The CDR3 DNA follows: TGCGCCAGCATGGGCGGGAGAGGGCAAGAGACCCAGTACTTC. This codes for CASMGGRGQETQYF.

This chain connects TRBV7-6 to TRBJ2-2, with D possibly being TRBD2 (5 bases). This CDR3 spans 16 amino acids. Per germline, CDR1 SGHVS and CDR2 FNYEAQ. V lost 2 bases and J lost 1, with 11 bases in between. As DNA, the CDR3 is TGTGCCAGCAGCTTAAGCGGTGGGTGGAACACCGGGGAGCTGTTTTTT. It translates to CASSLSGGWNTGELFF.

This rearrangement joins TRBV21-1 to TRBJ2-3; whether TRBD1, the table's D call, matches the DNA was not checked. TRBV21-1 constitutes a pseudogene. This CDR3 comprises 18 residues. DNA of the CDR3: TGTGCCAGCAGCACCCAAAAGAGAGGCAGGGGAAGCTGCGATACGCAGTATTTT. The encoded protein is CASSTQKRGRGSCDTQYF.

This clone was found a few times. This chain uses TRBV9 with TRBJ2-7; 10 bases map to TRBD2. Trimming removed 4 bases from V and 0 bases from J; junction bases left unmatched: 7. Germline CDR1 and CDR2: SGDLS and YYNGEE. The CDR3 contains 16 residues. CDR3 protein: CASSPHSGGISYEQYF. The CDR3 DNA is TGTGCCAGCAGCCCACATAGCGGGGGGATCTCCTACGAGCAGTACTTC.

The chain is built from TRBV10-3 and TRBJ2-7, with TRBD2 as a possible D gene (5 bases). The CDR3 runs to 13 residues. Trimming removed 4 bases at V and 3 bases at J, with 10 bases between. CDR1 and CDR2 from the germline V gene are ENHRY and SYGVKD. CDR3: CAISVDWGYEQYV. Here the CDR3 DNA reads TGTGCCATCAGTGTGGACTGGGGCTACGAGCAGTACGTC.

V usage is TRBV30 and J usage is TRBJ1-2, with TRBD1 identical over 9 bases. The V gene's germline CDR1 is GTSNPN and CDR2 SVGIG (reference sequence). V shed 0 bases, J shed 2 bases, and the junction held 7 bases outside the gene matches. The CDR3 has 16 amino acids. CDR3 in amino acids: CAWSVSGTGKNYGYTF. The CDR3 coding sequence is TGTGCCTGGAGTGTAAGTGGGACAGGGAAAAACTATGGCTACACCTTC. Full variable domain (rest looked up from reference TRBV30 and TRBJ1-2): SQTIHQWPATLVQPVGSPLSLECTVEGTSNPNLYWYRQAAGRGLQLLFYSVGIGQISSEVPQNLSASRPQDRQFILSSKKLLLSDSGFYLCAWSVSGTGKNYGYTFGSGTRLTVV.

The chain uses TRBV3-1 (or the pseudogene TRBV3-2) and TRBJ1-1; D might be TRBD1 (5 bases). The ends were cut back, 0 bases at V and 10 bases at J, with 21 bases in the middle. The CDR3 totals 16 residues. CDR1 and CDR2 from the germline V gene are LGHDT and YNNKEL (reference sequence). CDR3 coding DNA: TGTGCCAGCAGCCAAGATTACTATTACGGGGGAAAGGGAGCTTTCTTT. Its translation: CASSQDYYYGGKGAFF.

The chain combines TRBV5-1 with TRBJ2-1; 7 nucleotides match TRBD2. CDR3 size: 14 residues. With V trimmed by 6 bases and J by 3 bases, 6 bases remained unmatched. Germline CDR1 SGHRS, CDR2 YFSETQ. This CDR3 reads CASTPWGGYNEQFF. The CDR3 DNA reads TGCGCCAGCACCCCCTGGGGGGGCTACAATGAGCAGTTCTTC.

The chain joins TRBV5-6 to TRBJ1-5; possibly TRBD1 for D (6 bases). The CDR3 covers 16 residues. V was cut by 4 bases and J by 1 base, with 15 bases left in between. Germline CDR1 and CDR2: SGHDT and YYEEEE. The chain's CDR3 is CASSQGLWGSNQPQHF. In DNA form, the CDR3 reads TGTGCCAGCAGCCAGGGGCTTTGGGGGAGCAATCAGCCCCAGCATTTT.

V usage is TRBV5-5 and J usage is TRBJ2-3, with TRBD2 as a possible D gene (5 bases). CDR3 length: 15 residues. Germline CDR1 is SGHKS and CDR2 is YYEKEE (reference sequence). Trimming pared 0 bases from V and 5 bases from J, leaving 13 bases between. The CDR3 is CASSLVGVLRDTQYF. The CDR3 DNA reads TGTGCCAGCAGCTTGGTCGGGGTTCTCCGAGATACGCAGTATTTT.

The rearrangement uses TRBV30 and TRBJ2-5, with no clear D. The CDR3 is 14 amino acids. The V end lost 0 bases, the J end lost 1 base, and 9 bases lay between the germline ends. Germline CDR1 is GTSNPN and CDR2 is SVGIG (reference sequence). This CDR3 is CAWSVNSLQETQYF. CDR3 nucleotides: TGTGCCTGGAGTGTAAACAGCCTCCAAGAGACCCAGTACTTC.

The genes are TRBV4-1 and TRBJ2-1, with 7 bases that match TRBD2. The trim removed 4 bases at V and 8 bases at J, leaving 8 bases unmatched. CDR3 length equals 14 residues. Germline lookup yields CDR1 MGHRA and CDR2 YSYEKL. The CDR3 spells CASSLRLAGDEQFF. CDR3 coding DNA: TGCGCCAGCAGCCTCAGACTAGCCGGGGATGAGCAGTTCTTC.

V usage is TRBV19 and J usage is TRBJ1-1; no definite D call. The CDR3 is 12 amino acids. V lost 8 bases to trimming and J lost 4 bases, with 11 bases between them. From germline, CDR1 is LNHDA and CDR2 SQIVND (reference sequence). CDR3 residues: CASRSGGTEAFF. In nucleotides, the CDR3 is TGTGCCAGTCGTTCAGGAGGCACTGAAGCTTTCTTT.

The V and J genes are TRBV19 and TRBJ1-4; TRBD1 matches 10 bases. V lost 10 bases, J lost 4 bases, and 3 bases stayed unmatched. Germline assignment: CDR1 LNHDA and CDR2 SQIVND (reference sequence). The CDR3 totals 13 residues. CDR3: CATRDRGNEKLFF. The CDR3 DNA reads TGTGCCACCCGGGACAGGGGTAATGAAAAACTGTTTTTT.

This clone was found a few times. The genes are TRBV29-1 and TRBJ2-7; 10 bases are a match to TRBD1. V gave up 7 bases and J gave up 2 bases; unmatched junction bases: 8. Germline V gene lookup returns CDR1 SQVTM and CDR2 ANQGSEA. CDR3 length equals 14 residues. The CDR3 nucleotides read TGCAGCGCCGAGGGACAGGGGTCAACCTACGAGCAGTACTTC. Translated: CSAEGQGSTYEQYF.

J is TRBJ2-2 and V is TRBV4-1; D unresolved. The CDR3 spans 15 residues. Trimming stripped 3 bases from V and 5 bases from J, with 13 bases between. The germline V gene encodes CDR1 MGHRA and CDR2 YSYEKL. The DNA of the CDR3 is TGCGCCAGCAGCCATCAGACGGGTGATACCGGGGAGCTGTTTTTT. It is translated as CASSHQTGDTGELFF.

Only a few counts were recorded for this clone. The chain carries TRBV4-2 and TRBJ1-5, with D possibly being TRBD1 (5 bases). Germline CDR1 reads LGHNA; CDR2 reads YNFKEQ. CDR3 size: 17 residues. Trimming took off 0 bases at V and 2 bases at J, with 14 bases between the two ends. CDR3 sequence reads: CASSQEGNGRGNQPQHF. In nucleotides, the CDR3 is TGTGCCAGCAGCCAAGAAGGAAACGGCAGGGGCAATCAGCCCCAGCATTTT.

This clone was picked up a small number of times. The chain is built from TRBV4-2 and TRBJ1-4; TRBD1 matches 8 bases. Germline loops: CDR1 LGHNA, CDR2 YNFKEQ. This CDR3 comprises 14 residues. The V and J ends lost 6 bases and 7 bases, in that order; junction bases with no gene match: 7. The CDR3 region is CASSSGQGVEKLFF. The CDR3 DNA reads as TGTGCCAGCAGTTCTGGACAGGGCGTTGAAAAACTGTTTTTT.